This TCR beta chain is drawn from a study of patients and donors after allogeneic stem cell transplantation. TCRdb called the RT-PCR reads again in MiXCR, with one record for every CDR3 protein. The data contain about 960,000 distinct CDR3 sequences, approximately 18% of them seen just once; the ten biggest clones take up approximately 5.9%. The CDR3 runs 16 residues. Trimming removed 5 bases at V and 5 bases at J, with 19 bases between. CDR1 is SEHNR and CDR2 is FQNEAQ in the germline V gene (reference sequence). The TCR comes from a human donor who was either an allogeneic HSCT recipient or a stem cell or donor lymphocyte infusion donor (not recorded which). It is not recorded whose cells these are; they may come from a transplant donor. Source material: blood, either unsorted or a sorted T cell fraction (not recorded which). This sequence joins TRBV7-9 and TRBJ2-1; a weak D match, TRBD1 (5 bases). The CDR3 coding sequence is TGTGCCAGCAGCCCAGCCTGGGGCAGAACACACAATGAGCAGTTCTTC. It translates to CASSPAWGRTHNEQFF.